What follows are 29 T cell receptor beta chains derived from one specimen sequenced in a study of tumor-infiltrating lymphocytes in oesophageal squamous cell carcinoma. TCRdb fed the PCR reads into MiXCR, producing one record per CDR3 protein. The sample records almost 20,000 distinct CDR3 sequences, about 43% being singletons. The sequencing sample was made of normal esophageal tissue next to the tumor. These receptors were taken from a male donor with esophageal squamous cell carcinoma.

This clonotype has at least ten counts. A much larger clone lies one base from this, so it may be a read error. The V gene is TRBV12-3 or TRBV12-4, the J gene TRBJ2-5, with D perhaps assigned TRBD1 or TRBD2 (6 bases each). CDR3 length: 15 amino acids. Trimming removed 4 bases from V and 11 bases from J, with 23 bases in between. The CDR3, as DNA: TGTGCCAGCAGTTACGGCGGGACATCCTACAATGAGCAGTACTTC. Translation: CASSYGGTSYNEQYF.

The CDR3 DNA reads TGTGCCAGCAGCTTAAAAACAGGGTCGGGCTACACCTTC. Protein: CASSLKTGSGYTF. The chain combines TRBV5-6 with TRBJ1-2; tentative D call: TRBD1 (6 bases). Germline CDR1 SGHDT, CDR2 YYEEEE. The CDR3 spans 13 residues. The V and J ends lost 2 bases and 8 bases respectively, with 13 bases between them.

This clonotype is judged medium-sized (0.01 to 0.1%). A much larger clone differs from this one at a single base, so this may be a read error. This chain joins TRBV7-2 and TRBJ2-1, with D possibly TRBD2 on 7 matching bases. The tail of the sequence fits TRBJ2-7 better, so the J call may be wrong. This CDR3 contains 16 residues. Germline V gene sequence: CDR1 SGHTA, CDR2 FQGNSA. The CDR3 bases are TGTGCCAGCAGGGAGGGGGGGGTTGTCTCCTACAATGAGCAGTACTTC. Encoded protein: CASREGGVVSYNEQYF.

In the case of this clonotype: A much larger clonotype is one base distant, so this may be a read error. The CDR3 protein is CASSLVIAGELYF. In DNA form, the CDR3 reads TGTGCCAGCAGCTTAGTGATTGCCGGGGAGCTGTATTTT. The rearrangement uses TRBV11-3 and TRBJ2-3; D is perhaps TRBD2 (5 bases). The V end lost 1 base, the J end lost 14 bases, and 16 bases lay between the germline ends. Germline V CDR1 and CDR2: SGHNT, YENEEA. CDR3 length: 13 amino acids.

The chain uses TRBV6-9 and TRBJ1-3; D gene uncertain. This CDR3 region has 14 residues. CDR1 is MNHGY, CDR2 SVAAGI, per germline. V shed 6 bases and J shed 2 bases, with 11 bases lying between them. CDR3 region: CASRTGLAGNTIYF. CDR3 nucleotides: TGTGCCAGCAGAACTGGACTTGCTGGAAACACCATATATTTT.

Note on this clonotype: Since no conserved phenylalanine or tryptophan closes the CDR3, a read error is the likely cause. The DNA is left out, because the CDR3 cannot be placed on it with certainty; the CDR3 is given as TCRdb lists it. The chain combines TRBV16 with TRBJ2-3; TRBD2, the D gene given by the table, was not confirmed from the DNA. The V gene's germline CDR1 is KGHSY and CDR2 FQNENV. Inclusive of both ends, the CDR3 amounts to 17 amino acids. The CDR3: CASSPLAGGVGQETQYL.

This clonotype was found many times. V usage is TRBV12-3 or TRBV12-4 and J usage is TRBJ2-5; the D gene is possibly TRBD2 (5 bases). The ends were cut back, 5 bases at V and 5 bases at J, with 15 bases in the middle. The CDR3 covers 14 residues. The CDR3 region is CASSPGISLETQYF. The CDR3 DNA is TGTGCCAGCAGTCCCGGGATCAGCCTGGAGACCCAGTACTTC.

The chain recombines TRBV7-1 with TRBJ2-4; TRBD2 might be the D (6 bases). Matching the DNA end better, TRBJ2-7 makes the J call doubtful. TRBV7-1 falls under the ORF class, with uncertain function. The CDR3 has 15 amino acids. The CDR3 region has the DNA TGTGCCAGCAGCCCTCTGGGAGGAAGCTCCTACGAGCAGTACTTC. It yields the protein CASSPLGGSSYEQYF.

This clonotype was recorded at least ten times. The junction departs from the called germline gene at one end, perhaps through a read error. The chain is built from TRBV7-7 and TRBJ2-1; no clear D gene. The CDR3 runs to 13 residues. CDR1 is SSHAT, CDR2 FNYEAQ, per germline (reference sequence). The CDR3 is CASSLESNNEQFF. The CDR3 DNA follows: TGTGCTAGCAGCTTAGAATCCAACAATGAGCAGTTCTTC.

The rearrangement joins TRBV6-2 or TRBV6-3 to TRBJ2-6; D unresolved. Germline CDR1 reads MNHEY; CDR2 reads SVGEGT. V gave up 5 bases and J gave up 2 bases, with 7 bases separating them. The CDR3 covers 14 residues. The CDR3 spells CASSGAAGANVLTF. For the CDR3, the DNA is TGTGCCAGCAGTGGTGCAGCTGGGGCCAACGTCCTGACTTTC.

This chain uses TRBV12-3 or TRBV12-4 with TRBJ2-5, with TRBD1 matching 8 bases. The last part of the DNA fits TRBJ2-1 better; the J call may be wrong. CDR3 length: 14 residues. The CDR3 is CASSFQQGEETQFF. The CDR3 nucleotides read TGTGCCAGCAGTTTTCAACAGGGGGAAGAGACCCAGTTCTTC.

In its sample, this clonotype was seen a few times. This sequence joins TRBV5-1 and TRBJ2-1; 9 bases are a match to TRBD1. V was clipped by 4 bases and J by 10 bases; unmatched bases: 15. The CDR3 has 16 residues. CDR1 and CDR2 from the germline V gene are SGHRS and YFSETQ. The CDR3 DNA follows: TGCGCCAGCAGCCTATCCCCGGGACAGGGAGCCTACGAGCAGTTCTTC. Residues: CASSLSPGQGAYEQFF. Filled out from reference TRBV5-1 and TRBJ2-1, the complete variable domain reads KAGVTQTPRYLIKTRGQQVTLSCSPISGHRSVSWYQQTPGQGLQFLFEYFSETQRNKGNFPGRFSGRQFSNSRSEMNVSTLELGDSALYLCASSLSPGQGAYEQFFGPGTRLTVL.

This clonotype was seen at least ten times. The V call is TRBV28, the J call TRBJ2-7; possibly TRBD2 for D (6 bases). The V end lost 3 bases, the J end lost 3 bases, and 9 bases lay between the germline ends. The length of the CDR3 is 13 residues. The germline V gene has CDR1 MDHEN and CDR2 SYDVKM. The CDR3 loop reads CASSFLGGYEQYF. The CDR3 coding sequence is TGTGCCAGCAGTTTCTTGGGGGGCTACGAGCAGTACTTC.

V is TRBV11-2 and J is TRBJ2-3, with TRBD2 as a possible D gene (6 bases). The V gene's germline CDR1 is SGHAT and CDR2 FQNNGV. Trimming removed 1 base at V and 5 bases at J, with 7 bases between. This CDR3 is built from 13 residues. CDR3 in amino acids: CASSLAGEDTQYF. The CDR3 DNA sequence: TGTGCCAGCAGCTTAGCGGGAGAAGATACGCAGTATTTT.

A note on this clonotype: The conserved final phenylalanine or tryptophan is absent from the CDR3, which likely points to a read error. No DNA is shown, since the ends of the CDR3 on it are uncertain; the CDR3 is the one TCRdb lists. The CDR3 sequence is CASSGQTFRPGGYTFGS. The genes are TRBV6-1 and TRBJ2-7; the table calls TRBD1, which could not be checked here. The germline CDR1 and CDR2 sequences are MNHNS and SASEGT. Inclusive of both ends, the CDR3 amounts to 17 amino acids.

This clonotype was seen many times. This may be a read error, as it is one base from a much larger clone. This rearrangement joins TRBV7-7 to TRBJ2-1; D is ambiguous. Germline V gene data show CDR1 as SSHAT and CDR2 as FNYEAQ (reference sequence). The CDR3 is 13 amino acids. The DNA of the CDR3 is TGTGCTAGCAGCTTAAACCCAGTTGGGGAGCAGTTCTTC. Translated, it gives CASSLNPVGEQFF.

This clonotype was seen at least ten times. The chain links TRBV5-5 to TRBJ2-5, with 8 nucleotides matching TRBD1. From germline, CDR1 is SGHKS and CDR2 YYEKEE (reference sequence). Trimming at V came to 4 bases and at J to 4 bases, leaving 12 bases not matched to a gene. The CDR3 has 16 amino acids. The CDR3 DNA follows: TGTGCCAGCAGCCGGCCCCGTCCAGGGGGCGTAGAGACCCAGTACTTC. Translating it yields CASSRPRPGGVETQYF. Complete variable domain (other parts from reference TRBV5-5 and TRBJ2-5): DAGVTQSPTHLIKTRGQQVTLRCSPISGHKSVSWYQQVLGQGPQFIFQYYEKEERGRGNFPDRFSARQFPNYSSELNVNALLLGDSALYLCASSRPRPGGVETQYFGPGTRLLVL.

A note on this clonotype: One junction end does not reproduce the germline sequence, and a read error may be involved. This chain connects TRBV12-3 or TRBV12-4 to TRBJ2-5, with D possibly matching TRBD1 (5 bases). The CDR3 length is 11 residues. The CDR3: CASSLLDTPFF. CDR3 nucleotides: TGTGCCAGCAGTTTATTGGACACCCCGTTCTTC.

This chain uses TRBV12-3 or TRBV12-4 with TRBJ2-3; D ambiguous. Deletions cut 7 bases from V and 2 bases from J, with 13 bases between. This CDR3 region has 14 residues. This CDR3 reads CASIPPGSTDTQYF. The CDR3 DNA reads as TGTGCCAGCATCCCTCCCGGATCCACAGATACGCAGTATTTT.

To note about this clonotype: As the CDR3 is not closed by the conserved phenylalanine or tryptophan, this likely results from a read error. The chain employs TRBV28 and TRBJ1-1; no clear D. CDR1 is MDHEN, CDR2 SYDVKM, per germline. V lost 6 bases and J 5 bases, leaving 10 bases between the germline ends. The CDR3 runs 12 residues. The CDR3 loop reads CASSAFATEAFI. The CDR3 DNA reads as TGTGCCAGCAGCGCTTTCGCGACTGAAGCTTTCATT.

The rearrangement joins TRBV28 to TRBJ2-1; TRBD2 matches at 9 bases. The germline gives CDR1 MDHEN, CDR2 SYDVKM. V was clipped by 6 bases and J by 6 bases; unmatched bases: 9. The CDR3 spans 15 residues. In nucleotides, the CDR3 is TGTGCCAGCAGCTTAGCGGGAGTCACATCCAATGAGCAGTTCTTC. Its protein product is CASSLAGVTSNEQFF.

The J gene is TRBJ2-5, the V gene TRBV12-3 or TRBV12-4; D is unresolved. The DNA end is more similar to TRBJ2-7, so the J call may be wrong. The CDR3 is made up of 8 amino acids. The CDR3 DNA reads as TGTGCCAGCAACGAGCAGTACTTC. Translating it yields CASNEQYF.

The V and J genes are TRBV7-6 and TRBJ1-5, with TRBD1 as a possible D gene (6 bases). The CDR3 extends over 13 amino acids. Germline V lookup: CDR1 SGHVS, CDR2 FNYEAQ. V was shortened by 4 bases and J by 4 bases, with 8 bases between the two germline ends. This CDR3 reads CASSSDRNQPQHF. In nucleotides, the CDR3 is TGTGCCAGCAGCTCGGACAGAAATCAGCCCCAGCATTTT.

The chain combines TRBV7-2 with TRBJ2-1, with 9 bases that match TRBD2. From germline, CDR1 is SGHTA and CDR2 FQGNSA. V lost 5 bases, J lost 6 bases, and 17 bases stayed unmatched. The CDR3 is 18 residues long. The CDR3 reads CASSLYLVIAGDTNEQFF. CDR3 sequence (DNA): TGTGCCAGCAGCCTATACCTAGTAATAGCGGGAGATACCAATGAGCAGTTCTTC.

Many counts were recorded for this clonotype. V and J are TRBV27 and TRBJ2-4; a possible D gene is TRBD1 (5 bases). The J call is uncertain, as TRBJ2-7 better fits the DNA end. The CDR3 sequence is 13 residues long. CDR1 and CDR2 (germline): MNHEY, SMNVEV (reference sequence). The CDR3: CASSPKGSYEQYF. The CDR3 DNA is TGTGCCAGCAGCCCCAAGGGGTCCTACGAGCAGTACTTC.

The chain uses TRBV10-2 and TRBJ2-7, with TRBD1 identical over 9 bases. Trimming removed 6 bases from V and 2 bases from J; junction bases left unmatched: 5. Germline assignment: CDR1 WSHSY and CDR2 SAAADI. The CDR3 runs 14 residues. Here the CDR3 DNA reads TGCGCCAGCAGCCTTACAGGGGGCCCCTACGAGCAGTACTTC. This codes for CASSLTGGPYEQYF.

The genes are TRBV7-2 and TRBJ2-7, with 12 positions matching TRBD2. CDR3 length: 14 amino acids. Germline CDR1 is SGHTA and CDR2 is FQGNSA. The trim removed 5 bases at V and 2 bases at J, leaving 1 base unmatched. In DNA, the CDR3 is TGTGCCAGCAGCCGACTAGCGGGGGCCTACGAGCAGTACTTC. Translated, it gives CASSRLAGAYEQYF.

This CDR3 reads CATSALGQNNNEQYF. The CDR3 DNA reads TGTGCCACCAGTGCCCTGGGGCAAAACAACAATGAGCAGTACTTC. The chain carries TRBV24-1 and TRBJ2-1; tentative D call: TRBD1 (5 bases). The J call may be in error: the DNA end matches TRBJ2-7 better. The germline V gene has CDR1 KGHDR and CDR2 SFDVKD. The CDR3 is 15 residues long.

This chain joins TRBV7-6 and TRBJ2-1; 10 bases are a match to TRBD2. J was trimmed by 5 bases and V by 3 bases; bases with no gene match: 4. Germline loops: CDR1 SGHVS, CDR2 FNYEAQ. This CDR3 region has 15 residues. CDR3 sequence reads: CASSFGTSANNEQFF. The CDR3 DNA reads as TGTGCCAGCAGCTTCGGGACTAGCGCGAACAATGAGCAGTTCTTC.